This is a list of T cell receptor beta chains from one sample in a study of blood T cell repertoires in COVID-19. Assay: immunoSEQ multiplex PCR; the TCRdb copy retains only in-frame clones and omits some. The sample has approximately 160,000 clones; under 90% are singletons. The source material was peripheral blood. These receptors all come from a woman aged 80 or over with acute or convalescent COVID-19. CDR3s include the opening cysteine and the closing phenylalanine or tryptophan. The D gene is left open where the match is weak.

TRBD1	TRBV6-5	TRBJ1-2	CASSRTGSYGYTF	TGTGCCAGCAGCCGGACAGGAAGTTATGGCTACACCTTC
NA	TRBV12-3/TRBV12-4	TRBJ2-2	CAVQGPGELFF	TGTGCCGTACAGGGCCCCGGGGAGCTGTTTTTT
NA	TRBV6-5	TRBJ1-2	CATWGGGYYGYTF	TGTGCCACCTGGGGAGGGGGTTACTATGGCTACACCTTC
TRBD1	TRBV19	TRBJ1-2	CASSILGQGDYGYTF	TGTGCCAGTAGTATCCTTGGACAGGGGGACTATGGCTACACCTTC
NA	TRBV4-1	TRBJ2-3	CASSQEGGGSTDTQYF	TGCGCCAGCAGCCAAGAGGGTGGCGGTAGCACAGATACGCAGTATTTT
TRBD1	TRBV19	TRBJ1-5	CASSIAWTGVNNQPQHF	TGTGCCAGTAGTATAGCGTGGACAGGGGTGAACAATCAGCCCCAGCATTTT
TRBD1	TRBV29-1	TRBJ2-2	CSPSQGQGLAGELFF	TGCAGCCCATCACAGGGACAGGGACTCGCCGGGGAGCTGTTTTTT
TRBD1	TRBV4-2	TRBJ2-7	CASSQGLKTGIVSYEQYF	TGTGCCAGCAGCCAAGGCCTGAAGACAGGGATCGTCTCCTACGAGCAGTACTTC
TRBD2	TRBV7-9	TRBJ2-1	CASSLALAGPSYNEQFF	TGTGCCAGCAGCTTAGCACTAGCGGGGCCCTCCTACAATGAGCAGTTCTTC
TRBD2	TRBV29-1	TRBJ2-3	CTRGGATDTQYF	TGCACCCGGGGGGGGGCCACAGATACGCAGTATTTT
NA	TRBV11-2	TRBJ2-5	CASSLDGGGETQYF	TGTGCCAGCAGCTTAGATGGGGGCGGGGAGACCCAGTACTTC
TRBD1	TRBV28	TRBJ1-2	CASSFGTGDLGYTF	TGTGCCAGCAGTTTCGGGACAGGGGATTTAGGCTACACCTTC
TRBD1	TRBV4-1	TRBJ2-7	CASSHYLTGGPYEQYF	TGCGCCAGCAGCCATTACCTGACAGGGGGCCCCTACGAGCAGTACTTC
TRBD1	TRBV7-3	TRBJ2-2	CASSAQNRGGAGELFF	TGTGCCAGCAGCGCCCAGAACAGGGGCGGCGCCGGGGAGCTGTTTTTT
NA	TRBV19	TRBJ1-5	CASRWGGSPNQPQHF	TGTGCCAGCCGATGGGGCGGATCCCCGAATCAGCCCCAGCATTTT
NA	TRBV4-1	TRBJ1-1	CASSQEAGYSAEAFF	TGCGCCAGCAGCCAAGAGGCGGGGTATAGCGCTGAAGCTTTCTTT
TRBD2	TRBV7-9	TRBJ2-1	CASSSQGTREYNEQFF	TGTGCCAGCAGCTCCCAAGGGACTAGGGAGTACAATGAGCAGTTCTTC
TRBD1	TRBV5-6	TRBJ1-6	CASSLGTGVSSPLHF	TGTGCCAGCAGTTTGGGGACAGGGGTTAGCTCACCCCTCCACTTT
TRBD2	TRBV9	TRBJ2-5	CASSVERGAGETQYF	TGTGCCAGCAGCGTAGAGCGGGGGGCGGGAGAGACCCAGTACTTC
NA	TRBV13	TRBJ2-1	CASSLETGLYEQFF	TGTGCCAGCAGCTTAGAAACCGGACTATATGAGCAGTTCTTC